The rows below give T cell receptor beta chains drawn from one sample of a study of CD8+ T cells in alopecia areata. The data were produced by immunoSEQ multiplex PCR, yet TCRdb's version contains in-frame clones alone and is incomplete. This table holds 200,000 or so clones, around two fifths found once. The sequences come from CD4+ T cells sorted from blood, collected at week 34, from a patient treated with tofacitinib. The receptor source for this set is a human donor with alopecia areata. Both conserved end residues are part of each CDR3. The D gene is left open where the match is weak. A row's size may be missing; if present it is once, few, many or a size class.

v_gene	abundance	d_gene	j_gene	CDR3aa	CDR3nt
TRBV5-1	NA	NA	TRBJ2-5	CASSDGQGGETQYF	TGCGCCAGCAGCGACGGACAGGGAGGGGAGACCCAGTACTTC
TRBV29-1	NA	TRBD1	TRBJ1-3	CSVDQGAGNTIYF	TGCAGCGTGGACCAGGGGGCTGGAAACACCATATATTTT
TRBV7-2	NA	TRBD2	TRBJ2-1	CASSLSSRLAGYNEQFF	TGTGCCAGCAGCTTATCATCCCGACTAGCGGGGTACAATGAGCAGTTCTTC
TRBV5-6	NA	NA	TRBJ1-1	CASSKERPNTEAFF	TGTGCCAGCAGCAAGGAGCGCCCGAACACTGAAGCTTTCTTT
TRBV5-1	many	NA	TRBJ2-7	CASSLDQYEQYF	TGCGCCAGCAGCCTGGACCAATACGAGCAGTACTTC
TRBV7-9	few	NA	TRBJ2-1	CASSLGSGSGLNEQFF	TGTGCCAGCAGCTTAGGTTCAGGCTCAGGGTTGAATGAGCAGTTCTTC
TRBV23-1	many	TRBD2	TRBJ2-7	CASPQSQGLAVYEQYF	TGCGCCAGTCCTCAATCCCAGGGCCTAGCGGTCTACGAGCAGTACTTC
TRBV19	NA	NA	TRBJ2-1	CASSIAQAPYNEQFF	TGTGCCAGTAGTATAGCACAGGCGCCCTACAATGAGCAGTTCTTC
TRBV7-3	NA	TRBD2	TRBJ2-3	CASSPVGGRVDTQYF	TGTGCCAGCAGCCCGGTGGGCGGGAGGGTGGATACGCAGTATTTT
TRBV5-6	NA	TRBD1	TRBJ1-2	CASSLGRGRLRYGYTF	TGTGCCAGCAGCTTAGGCAGGGGGCGGCTCCGCTATGGCTACACCTTC
TRBV23-1	NA	NA	TRBJ1-1	CASSQWGLPLPNTEAFF	TGCGCCAGCAGTCAATGGGGGCTACCGCTTCCCAACACTGAAGCTTTCTTT
TRBV7-3	few	NA	TRBJ2-2	CASSLSGSSTGELFF	TGTGCCAGCAGCTTGTCCGGGAGTAGCACCGGGGAGCTGTTTTTT
TRBV11-2	NA	NA	TRBJ1-1	CASSSQGGGTEAFF	TGTGCCAGCAGCTCGCAAGGGGGGGGCACTGAAGCTTTCTTT
TRBV10-3	few	NA	TRBJ2-7	CAITGSSYEQYF	TGTGCCATCACTGGGAGCTCCTACGAGCAGTACTTC
TRBV7-9	NA	TRBD1	TRBJ2-7	CASSWTGTYEQYF	TGTGCCAGCAGCTGGACAGGGACTTACGAGCAGTACTTC
TRBV15	NA	NA	TRBJ1-4	CATSRDRGELFF	TGTGCCACCAGCAGAGATCGAGGTGAACTGTTTTTT
TRBV19	many	NA	TRBJ2-7	CASSSNREKEEQYF	TGTGCCAGTAGTTCAAACCGGGAGAAGGAGGAGCAGTACTTC
TRBV11-2	NA	NA	TRBJ2-1	CATLNRTRKYNEQFF	TGTGCTACTCTAAACAGGACCCGTAAATACAATGAGCAGTTCTTC
TRBV7-9	NA	TRBD1	TRBJ2-7	CASSPPDRESSYF	TGTGCCAGCAGCCCGCCCGACAGGGAATCTTCGTACTTC
TRBV7-9	NA	NA	TRBJ1-2	CASSWGVNYGYTF	TGTGCCAGCAGCTGGGGGGTGAACTATGGCTACACCTTC
TRBV29-1	NA	NA	TRBJ2-5	CSVVPRLVETQYF	TGCAGCGTTGTCCCCCGGTTGGTGGAGACCCAGTACTTC
TRBV4-1	few	TRBD1	TRBJ2-2	CASSQRDRSAGELFF	TGCGCCAGCAGCCAAAGGGACAGGTCTGCCGGGGAGCTGTTTTTT
TRBV6-6	NA	NA	TRBJ2-5	CASSWREIKGETQYF	TGTGCCAGCAGCTGGCGAGAGATTAAGGGGGAGACCCAGTACTTC
TRBV7-6	many	TRBD1	TRBJ1-1	CASSLGTGRSEAFF	TGTGCCAGCAGCTTAGGGACAGGGCGGTCTGAAGCTTTCTTT
TRBV6-5	NA	NA	TRBJ1-2	CASRPGNYGYTF	TGTGCCAGCCGTCCGGGTAACTATGGCTACACCTTC
TRBV6-5	NA	NA	TRBJ1-2	CASSYSGPAGYGYTF	TGTGCCAGCAGTTATTCCGGGCCCGCCGGCTATGGCTACACCTTC
TRBV30	NA	NA	TRBJ1-6	CAWNRGVSPLHF	TGTGCCTGGAATCGGGGTGTCTCACCCCTCCACTTT
TRBV6-6	NA	TRBD1	TRBJ2-5	CASSYYWTGETQYF	TGTGCCAGCAGTTACTATTGGACAGGGGAAACCCAGTACTTC
TRBV29-1	NA	NA	TRBJ2-7	CSVGSQVAYEQYF	TGCAGCGTGGGCAGTCAAGTCGCCTACGAGCAGTACTTC
TRBV6-5	few	TRBD1	TRBJ1-5	CASSSTGVINQPQHF	TGTGCCAGCAGTAGCACAGGGGTCATCAATCAGCCCCAGCATTTT
TRBV11-2	NA	TRBD2	TRBJ2-5	CASSGLAGRETQYF	TGTGCCAGCAGCGGACTAGCGGGAAGAGAGACCCAGTACTTC
TRBV30	NA	TRBD1	TRBJ1-3	CAWMTGGGNTIYF	TGTGCCTGGATGACAGGGGGTGGAAACACCATATATTTT
TRBV29-1	NA	NA	TRBJ1-1	CSVEYRVAFF	TGCAGCGTTGAGTATCGGGTGGCTTTCTTT
TRBV20-1	NA	NA	TRBJ1-1	CSVSGETEAFF	TGCAGTGTGTCGGGCGAGACTGAAGCTTTCTTT
TRBV6-5	NA	NA	TRBJ2-7	CASSGQAPPGEQYF	TGTGCCAGCAGTGGCCAAGCTCCTCCTGGGGAGCAGTACTTC
TRBV29-1	many	NA	TRBJ1-1	CSVENDGTLRTEAFF	TGCAGCGTTGAAAACGATGGGACTTTACGTACTGAAGCTTTCTTT
TRBV5-1	NA	TRBD1	TRBJ2-7	CAPPRGPYEQYF	TGCGCCCCCCCCAGGGGGCCCTACGAGCAGTACTTC
TRBV2	NA	NA	TRBJ1-5	CASGGEREDQPQHF	TGTGCCAGCGGCGGGGAGAGGGAGGACCAGCCCCAGCATTTT
TRBV18	NA	NA	TRBJ2-7	CASSPRNEGVPYF	TGTGCCAGCTCACCACGGAACGAAGGGGTACCGTACTTC
TRBV28	few	NA	TRBJ2-5	CASSPRRPTGETQYF	TGTGCCAGCAGCCCTAGGCGGCCCACAGGGGAGACCCAGTACTTC
TRBV6-5	NA	NA	TRBJ1-4	CASSPNYGTNEKLFF	TGTGCCAGCAGCCCAAACTATGGAACTAATGAAAAACTGTTTTTT
TRBV18	few	NA	TRBJ1-5	CASSLGQWYDQPQHF	TGTGCCAGCTCACTAGGACAGTGGTATGATCAGCCCCAGCATTTT
TRBV7-3	many	NA	TRBJ1-1	CASSSQRNTEAFF	TGTGCCAGCAGCTCCCAGAGGAACACTGAAGCTTTCTTT
TRBV6-1	NA	NA	TRBJ2-1	CASSDGGTAYNEQFF	TGTGCCAGCAGTGATGGGGGGACAGCCTACAATGAGCAGTTCTTC
TRBV6-5	NA	NA	TRBJ1-1	CASSYSHRDVAFF	TGTGCCAGCAGTTACTCGCACAGGGATGTAGCTTTCTTT
TRBV12-5	few	NA	TRBJ2-4	CASGLGGGGVKNIQYF	TGTGCTAGTGGTTTGGGAGGGGGAGGTGTCAAAAACATTCAGTACTTC
TRBV18	many	NA	TRBJ2-7	CASLLDPTAEQYF	TGTGCCAGCTTACTGGACCCTACCGCCGAGCAGTACTTC
TRBV29-1	NA	NA	TRBJ1-1	CSVEAEAFF	TGCAGCGTTGAAGCTGAAGCTTTCTTT
TRBV6-5	NA	TRBD1	TRBJ1-2	CASSPSGTEYGYTF	TGTGCCAGCAGTCCCTCCGGGACAGAGTATGGCTACACCTTC
TRBV6-5	NA	NA	TRBJ2-6	CASSTGISGANVLTF	TGTGCCAGCAGTACAGGGATCTCTGGGGCCAACGTCCTGACTTTC
TRBV6-5	NA	NA	TRBJ1-1	CASSSRRSMNTEAFF	TGTGCCAGCAGTTCGCGACGGAGCATGAACACTGAAGCTTTCTTT